The 27 T cell receptor beta chains reported below all come from one sample, sequenced in a study of radiotherapy plus CTLA-4 blockade in lung cancer. TCRdb keeps only in-frame clones here, not all; method: immunoSEQ multiplex PCR. Altogether approximately 94,000 clones are present, roughly 80% being singletons, with the ten largest covering about 23%. The sample was peripheral blood, taken from a patient treated with radiotherapy plus ipilimumab. All receptors derive from a human donor with non-small cell lung cancer that progressed on radiotherapy plus ipilimumab.

The rearrangement uses TRBV10-3 and TRBJ1-3, with TRBD1 matching over 7 bases. This CDR3 contains 19 residues. Germline loops: CDR1 ENHRY, CDR2 SYGVKD. V gave up 0 bases and J gave up 0 bases; unmatched junction bases: 11. CDR3: CAISESRRGRGFSGNTIYF. Written as DNA, the CDR3 is TGTGCCATCAGTGAGTCGCGGCGTGGCAGGGGGTTCTCTGGAAACACCATATATTTT.

In its sample, this clone was seen a few times. The chain is built from TRBV6-6 and TRBJ1-5; TRBD1 matches at 10 bases. Germline V CDR1 and CDR2: MNHNY, SVGAGI (reference sequence). J gave up 3 bases and V 7 bases, and 6 bases lay outside the gene matches. The CDR3 covers 15 residues. Here the CDR3 DNA reads TGTGCCAGCAAGGCCGGGACAGGGGTCAATCAGCCCCAGCATTTT. Encoded protein: CASKAGTGVNQPQHF.

The gene calls are TRBV28 and TRBJ1-4; 7 positions agree with TRBD1. The V segment lost 3 bases and the J segment 6 bases; nucleotides outside the gene matches: 4. The CDR3 totals 14 residues. The germline V gene has CDR1 MDHEN and CDR2 SYDVKM. This CDR3 reads CASSLGQLHEKLFF. As DNA, the CDR3 is TGTGCCAGCAGTTTGGGACAGCTTCATGAAAAACTGTTTTTT.

CDR3 DNA: TGTGCCAGTAGTGAGACAGGGTTTAGGACCGGGGAGCTGTTTTTT. Residues: CASSETGFRTGELFF. This sequence joins TRBV19 and TRBJ2-2; 7 positions agree with TRBD1. J gave up 5 bases and V 5 bases, and 8 bases lay outside the gene matches. The V gene's germline CDR1 is LNHDA and CDR2 SQIVND (reference sequence). The CDR3 runs to 15 residues.

With regard to this clone: At one end, the junction sequence differs from germline, possibly due to a read error. This chain connects TRBV5-1 to TRBJ2-1, with TRBD2 matching over 10 bases. The germline CDR1 and CDR2 sequences are SGHRS and YFSETQ. This CDR3 comprises 14 residues. The CDR3 region is CASMRPSGSNEQFF. DNA of the CDR3: TGTGCCAGCATGAGGCCTAGCGGGAGTAATGAGCAGTTCTTC.

In nucleotides, the CDR3 is TGTGCTAGTGGTTTGGCGGTAAACCGGGACAGGGACTACGAGCAGTACTTC. Its protein product is CASGLAVNRDRDYEQYF. J is TRBJ2-7 and V is TRBV12-5, with 9 bases fitting TRBD1. This CDR3 has 17 residues. With V trimmed by 1 base and J by 3 bases, 10 bases remained unmatched. Germline CDR1 reads LGHNT; CDR2 reads FRNRAP. The whole variable domain, filled in from reference TRBV12-5 and TRBJ2-7, reads DARVTQTPRHKVTEMGQEVTMRCQPILGHNTVFWYRQTMMQGLELLAYFRNRAPLDDSGMPKDRFSAEMPDATLATLKIQPSEPRDSAVYFCASGLAVNRDRDYEQYFGPGTRLTVT.

The chain is built from TRBV9 and TRBJ2-1, with 9 bases identical to TRBD2. CDR3 size: 15 residues. CDR1 and CDR2 (germline): SGDLS, YYNGEE. J lost 1 base, V lost 3 bases, and 2 bases had no gene match. Here the CDR3 DNA reads TGTGCCAGCAGCGCGCTAGCGGGGTCCTACAATGAGCAGTTCTTC. This encodes CASSALAGSYNEQFF.

The J gene is TRBJ1-5, the V gene TRBV29-1; D call uncertain. Trimming took 7 bases from V and 0 from J, leaving 13 bases between them. Per germline, CDR1 SQVTM and CDR2 ANQGSEA. The CDR3 covers 14 residues. CDR3 residues: CSAGEPGSNQPQHF. The CDR3, as DNA: TGCAGCGCCGGTGAACCCGGTAGCAATCAGCCCCAGCATTTT.

The chain couples TRBV27 to TRBJ2-3; 9 bases are shared with TRBD2. J gave up 10 bases and V 4 bases, and 15 bases lay outside the gene matches. Per the germline V gene, CDR1 is MNHEY and CDR2 is SMNVEV (reference sequence). The CDR3 totals 16 residues. The CDR3, as DNA: TGTGCCAGCAGTTCCCGATTAGCGGGAGTCGGCCCGCCGCAGTATTTT. Protein product: CASSSRLAGVGPPQYF.

This clone was counted between two and nine times. The chain couples TRBV12-5 to TRBJ2-1; TRBD2 might be the D (5 bases). This CDR3 comprises 15 residues. V was clipped by 1 base and J by 7 bases, with 14 bases between them. Germline V gives CDR1 LGHNT, CDR2 FRNRAP. As DNA, the CDR3 is TGTGCTAGTGGTTTGGGGGGTAGCGTGGGGAATGAGCAGTTCTTC. As protein: CASGLGGSVGNEQFF.

The CDR3 bases are TGTGCCAGCAGTTTGGTAAACACCATATATTTT. Amino acids: CASSLVNTIYF. This chain links TRBV6-6 with TRBJ1-3; D call uncertain. V was clipped by 4 bases and J by 6 bases, with 4 bases between them. Looked up from germline, CDR1 is MNHNY and CDR2 is SVGAGI (reference sequence). CDR3 length equals 11 residues.

This clone was observed a few times. V and J are TRBV4-1 and TRBJ2-7; D possibly corresponds to TRBD1 (6 bases). V lost 0 bases, J lost 4 bases, and 7 bases lay in between. Germline V gene sequence: CDR1 MGHRA, CDR2 YSYEKL. The CDR3 contains 13 residues. This CDR3 is CASSQDQGYEQYV. The CDR3 bases are TGCGCCAGCAGCCAAGATCAGGGGTACGAGCAGTACGTC.

The V and J genes are TRBV19 and TRBJ2-2; no clear D. Germline V gene sequence: CDR1 LNHDA, CDR2 SQIVND (reference sequence). V lost 6 bases and J lost 6, with 14 bases in between. This CDR3 comprises 14 residues. The DNA for the CDR3 is TGTGCCAGTAGCCTGCTTAGTTTGGCCGGGGAGCTGTTTTTT. Residues: CASSLLSLAGELFF.

The CDR3 bases are TGTGCCAGCAGCGTAGAAAGGGACAGCTATGGCTACACCTTC. It is translated as CASSVERDSYGYTF. The rearrangement links TRBV9 to TRBJ1-2; 7 positions match TRBD1. The CDR3 runs 14 residues. Germline V CDR1 and CDR2: SGDLS, YYNGEE. Losses at the gene ends were 0 bases for V and 4 bases for J; bases not matched to a gene: 3.

V usage is TRBV11-2 and J usage is TRBJ2-5; 12 nucleotides align to TRBD2. Trimming took 4 bases from V and 7 from J; bases not matched to a gene: 10. CDR1 SGHAT and CDR2 FQNNGV come from the germline V gene. This CDR3 is built from 16 residues. In DNA, the CDR3 is TGTGCCAGCAGCTCCCGACTAGCGGGAGATTTGGGGACCCAGTACTTC. It encodes CASSSRLAGDLGTQYF. Looking up the rest from reference TRBV11-2 and TRBJ2-5 gives the full variable domain: EAGVAQSPRYKIIEKRQSVAFWCNPISGHATLYWYQQILGQGPKLLIQFQNNGVVDDSQLPKDRFSAERLKGVDSTLKIQPAKLEDSAVYLCASSSRLAGDLGTQYFGPGTRLLVL.

The gene calls are TRBV15 and TRBJ2-1; 11 bases map to TRBD2. CDR1 and CDR2 (germline): LNHNV, YYDKDF (reference sequence). This CDR3 spans 15 amino acids. V lost 1 base, J lost 9 bases, and 5 bases stayed unmatched. CDR3 sequence (DNA): TGTGCCACCAGCAGAGTACTAGCGGGAGTTCTTGAGCAGTTCTTC. It encodes CATSRVLAGVLEQFF. Combining the CDR3 with reference TRBV15 and TRBJ2-1 gives the whole variable domain DAMVIQNPRYQVTQFGKPVTLSCSQTLNHNVMYWYQQKSSQAPKLLFHYYDKDFNNEADTPDNFQSRRPNTSFCFLDIRSPGLGDTAMYLCATSRVLAGVLEQFFGPGTRLTVL.

The genes are TRBV30 and TRBJ2-3; D is perhaps TRBD2 (6 bases). This CDR3 has 15 amino acids. Germline CDR1 is GTSNPN and CDR2 is SVGIG (reference sequence). V lost 0 bases to trimming and J lost 3 bases, with 13 bases between them. The chain's CDR3 is CAWSVLKRATDTQYF. Here the CDR3 DNA reads TGTGCCTGGAGTGTACTTAAGCGGGCAACAGATACGCAGTATTTT.

The chain uses TRBV28 and TRBJ1-2, with TRBD1 matching 7 bases. The V gene's germline CDR1 is MDHEN and CDR2 SYDVKM. This CDR3 comprises 13 residues. V shed 6 bases and J 1 base; nucleotides not matched to a gene: 2. CDR3 coding DNA: TGTGCCAGCAGCCGGGACAGTAACTATGGCTACACCTTC. The encoded protein is CASSRDSNYGYTF.

The J gene is TRBJ2-3, the V gene TRBV5-4, with a weak D call TRBD2 (7 bases). V lost 0 bases and J 2 bases, leaving 16 bases between the germline ends. Germline V gene sequence: CDR1 SGHNT, CDR2 YYREEE (reference sequence). The CDR3 spans 17 residues. CDR3 protein: CASSLAGLVGATDTQYF. The DNA of the CDR3 is TGTGCCAGCAGCTTGGCCGGACTAGTGGGGGCCACAGATACGCAGTATTTT.

CDR3 DNA: TGCGCCAGCAGCAACAGGGAAATCGCTGAAGCTTTCTTT. Translation gives CASSNREIAEAFF. The chain has TRBV4-1 and TRBJ1-1; tentative D call: TRBD1 (6 bases). Trimming took 5 bases from V and 6 from J, leaving 13 bases between them. The germline V gene encodes CDR1 MGHRA and CDR2 YSYEKL. The CDR3 consists of 13 residues.

This clone showed up just once. This sequence joins TRBV7-8 and TRBJ2-3; 7 positions match TRBD1. V was pared by 7 bases and J by 2 bases, with 6 bases of the junction left unmatched. Germline CDR1 SGHVS, CDR2 FQNEAQ. The CDR3 covers 14 residues. Here the CDR3 DNA reads TGTGCCAGCATCCGGGACAGCAACACAGATACGCAGTATTTT. Translated: CASIRDSNTDTQYF.

The J gene is TRBJ2-2, the V gene TRBV30; D uncertain. This CDR3 region has 13 residues. Germline CDR1 is GTSNPN and CDR2 is SVGIG (reference sequence). The V and J ends lost 5 bases and 2 bases respectively, with 9 bases between them. CDR3 nucleotides: TGTGCCTGGGCAACCGGAAACACCGGGGAGCTGTTTTTT. It yields the protein CAWATGNTGELFF.

The chain is built from TRBV14 and TRBJ2-6; D is ambiguous. This CDR3 is built from 13 residues. Germline V gene sequence: CDR1 SGHDN, CDR2 FVKESK. Trimming removed 5 bases from V and 1 base from J, with 3 bases in between. CDR3 loop: CASSFSGANVLTF. The CDR3 region has the DNA TGTGCCAGCAGCTTTTCTGGGGCCAACGTCCTGACTTTC.

The chain combines TRBV4-2 with TRBJ1-2; 7 bases match TRBD1. This CDR3 has 14 residues. V dropped 3 bases and J dropped 8; count of bases not matched to a gene: 9. Germline CDR1 reads LGHNA; CDR2 reads YNFKEQ. CDR3 sequence: CASSQESRGEGYTF. The CDR3 DNA follows: TGTGCCAGCAGCCAGGAAAGCAGGGGGGAGGGCTACACCTTC.

This clone was counted a few times. V usage is TRBV6-6 and J usage is TRBJ1-2; the D gene is possibly TRBD1 (5 bases). CDR3 length equals 13 residues. CDR1 is MNHNY, CDR2 SVGAGI, per germline (reference sequence). Trimming removed 7 bases at V and 2 bases at J, with 11 bases between. The CDR3 region is CASKGRYNYGYTF. Written as DNA, the CDR3 is TGTGCCAGCAAGGGACGATACAACTATGGCTACACCTTC.

The V call is TRBV7-2, the J call TRBJ1-6; D not certain. Trimming took 1 base from V and 7 from J, leaving 5 bases between them. The CDR3 covers 13 residues. Germline CDR1 SGHTA, CDR2 FQGNSA. CDR3 DNA: TGTGCCAGCAGCTTAGTGGAGAATTCACCCCTCCACTTT. This codes for CASSLVENSPLHF.

The chain joins TRBV7-9 to TRBJ2-3; D gene unclear. From germline, CDR1 is SEHNR and CDR2 FQNEAQ (reference sequence). Deletions cut 0 bases from V and 2 bases from J, with 15 bases between. The CDR3 is 17 residues long. In DNA, the CDR3 is TGTGCCAGCAGCTTAGCGGCCAGCGCTAAACACACAGATACGCAGTATTTT. Encoded protein: CASSLAASAKHTDTQYF. Combining the CDR3 with reference TRBV7-9 and TRBJ2-3 gives the whole variable domain DTGVSQNPRHKITKRGQNVTFRCDPISEHNRLYWYRQTLGQGPEFLTYFQNEAQLEKSRLLSDRFSAERPKGSFSTLEIQRTEQGDSAMYLCASSLAASAKHTDTQYFGPGTRLTVL.